Listed here is a single T cell receptor (beta chain). The sample originates from a study of shared T cell receptors in the human thymus. V gave up 1 base and J gave up 7 bases; unmatched junction bases: 10. The CDR3 extends over 16 amino acids. Germline values: CDR1 SEHNR, CDR2 FQNEAQ (reference sequence). Clones were sequenced by immunoSEQ multiplex PCR, and TCRdb holds only the in-frame ones, with some missing. This sample has some 720,000 clones, with 70% to 90% found just once. Another study also made use of these data, one on human thymus T cells. That work contributes: Obtained as resections during corrective heart surgery, the thymus tissue was then studied.

The sample consisted of thymocytes. This TCR derives from a boy under two years old with a congenital heart defect. V is TRBV7-9 and J is TRBJ2-7, with 10 bases lining up with TRBD2. The CDR3 reads CASSLVAGGYPKEQYF. As DNA, the CDR3 is TGTGCCAGCAGCTTAGTAGCGGGAGGTTACCCTAAGGAGCAGTACTTC.